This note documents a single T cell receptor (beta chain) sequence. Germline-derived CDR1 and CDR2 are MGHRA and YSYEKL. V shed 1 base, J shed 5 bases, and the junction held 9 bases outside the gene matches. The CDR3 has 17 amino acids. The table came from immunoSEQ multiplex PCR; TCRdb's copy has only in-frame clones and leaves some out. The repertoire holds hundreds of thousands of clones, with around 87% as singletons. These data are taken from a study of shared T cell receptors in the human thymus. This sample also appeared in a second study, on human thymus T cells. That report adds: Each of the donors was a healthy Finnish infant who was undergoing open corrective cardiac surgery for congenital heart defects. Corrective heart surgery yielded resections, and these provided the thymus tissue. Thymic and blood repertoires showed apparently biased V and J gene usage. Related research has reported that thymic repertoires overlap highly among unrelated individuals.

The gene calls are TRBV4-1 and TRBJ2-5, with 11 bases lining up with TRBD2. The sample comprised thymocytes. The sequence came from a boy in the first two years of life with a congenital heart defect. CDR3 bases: TGCGCCAGCAGCCAAGCTTTACTAGCGGGAGTACCCGAGACCCAGTACTTC. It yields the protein CASSQALLAGVPETQYF.